The subject of this entry is one TCR beta chain. CDR1 is SQVTM, CDR2 ANQGSEA, per germline. This CDR3 has 13 residues. The V gene lost 4 bases and the J gene lost 3 bases, with 13 bases spanning the gap. This record belongs to a study of T cell changes during pregnancy in multiple sclerosis. Repertoires were generated with immunoSEQ multiplex PCR, while TCRdb's copy carries only in-frame clones and drops some. The repertoire consists of approximately 53,000 clones, with about 92% occurring once and the leading ten covering roughly 0.36%. The chain recombines TRBV29-1 with TRBJ2-7; TRBD1 might be the D (5 bases). This specimen was CD4+ T cells from peripheral blood mononuclear cells, taken before pregnancy. The sequence derives from a female donor with multiple sclerosis, enrolled in a pregnancy study. CDR3 loop: CSVGQGVLYEQYF. DNA for the CDR3: TGCAGCGTTGGACAAGGGGTCCTCTACGAGCAGTACTTC.